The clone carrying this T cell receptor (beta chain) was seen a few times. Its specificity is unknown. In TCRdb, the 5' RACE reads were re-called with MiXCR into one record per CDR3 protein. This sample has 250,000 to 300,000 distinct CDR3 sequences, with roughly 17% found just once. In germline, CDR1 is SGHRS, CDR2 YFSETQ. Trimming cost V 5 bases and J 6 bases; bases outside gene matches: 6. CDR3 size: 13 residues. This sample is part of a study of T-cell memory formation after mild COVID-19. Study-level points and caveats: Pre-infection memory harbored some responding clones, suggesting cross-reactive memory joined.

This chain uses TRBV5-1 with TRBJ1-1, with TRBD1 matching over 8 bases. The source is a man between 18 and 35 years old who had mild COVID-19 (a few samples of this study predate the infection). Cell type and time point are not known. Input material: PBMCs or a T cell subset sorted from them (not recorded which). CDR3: CASRYQGASEAFF. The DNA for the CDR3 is TGCGCCAGCAGATATCAGGGGGCCTCTGAAGCTTTCTTT.